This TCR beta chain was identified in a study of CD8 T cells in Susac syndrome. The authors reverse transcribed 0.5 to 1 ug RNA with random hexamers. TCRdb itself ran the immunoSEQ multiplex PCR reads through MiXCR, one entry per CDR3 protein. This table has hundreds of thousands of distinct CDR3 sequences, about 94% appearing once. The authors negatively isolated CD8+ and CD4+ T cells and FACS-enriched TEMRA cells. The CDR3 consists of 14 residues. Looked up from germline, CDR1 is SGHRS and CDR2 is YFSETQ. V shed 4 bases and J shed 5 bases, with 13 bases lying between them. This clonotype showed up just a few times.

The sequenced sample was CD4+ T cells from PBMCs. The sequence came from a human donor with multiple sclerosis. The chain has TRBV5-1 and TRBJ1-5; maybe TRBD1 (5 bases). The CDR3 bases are TGCGCCAGCAGCACGGACGGGGGGGATCAGCCCCAGCATTTT. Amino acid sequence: CASSTDGGDQPQHF.